This entry concerns a single TCR beta chain. Its specificity is not known. This sample is drawn from a study of Ad26.COV2.S vaccination and SARS-CoV-2 variants. General observations from the study: A substantial breadth of spike-specific CD8+ and CD4+ T cell responses after vaccination has been reported. Vaccinated individuals (as opposed to placebo recipients) had higher spike-specific TCR breadth.

Germline V gives CDR1 LNHDA, CDR2 SQIVND (reference sequence). The CDR3 is made up of 16 amino acids. Unmatched junction bases numbered 10, after V lost 5 bases and J lost 7 bases. This table comes from immunoSEQ multiplex PCR, and its TCRdb copy is limited to in-frame clones, with some not included. The sample holds some 480,000 clones, around nine tenths seen once. Treatment indicated: some 20 received Ad26.COV2.S at low or high dose, single or two shots; about 5 received placebo; per-sample allocation not given. It was on day 63 after the first vaccine or placebo injection that samples were taken. Based in Boston, the donor was an adult of 18-55 years.

This clonotype originated in a person between 18 and 65 years old who received the Ad26.COV2.S COVID-19 vaccine or a placebo. The sample here was peripheral blood, taken in a trial of Ad26.COV2.S vaccine versus placebo. The V call is TRBV19, the J call TRBJ2-1, with TRBD2 matching 11 bases. This chain's CDR3 is CASSLAGGVLWNEQFF. As DNA, the CDR3 is TGTGCCAGTAGTCTAGCGGGAGGAGTACTATGGAATGAGCAGTTCTTC. Supplemented by reference TRBV19 and TRBJ2-1, the full variable domain reads DGGITQSPKYLFRKEGQNVTLSCEQNLNHDAMYWYRQDPGQGLRLIYYSQIVNDFQKGDIAEGYSVSREKKESFPLTVTSAQKNPTAFYLCASSLAGGVLWNEQFFGPGTRLTVL.